This is a list of T cell receptor beta chains from one sample in a study of shared clonotypes between healthy human individuals. This table comes from immunoSEQ multiplex PCR, and its TCRdb copy is limited to in-frame clones, with some not included. The sample lists over 950,000 clones, approximately 77% seen once, with 0.89% in the top ten. Specimen: memory CD4+ T cells from PBMCs. All receptors derive from a man aged 18 to 35 in good health. Some clones in this sample may be carry-over from other donors' samples. CDR3s include the opening cysteine and the closing phenylalanine or tryptophan. The D gene is left open where the match is weak. Not every row has a clone size; where given, it reads once, few, many or a size class.

d_gene,j_gene,len,v_gene,abundance,CDR3nt,CDR3aa
-,TRBJ2-7,13,TRBV4-1,-,TGCGCCAGCAGCCGGCAGGTTTTCTACGAGCAGTACTTC,CASSRQVFYEQYF
-,TRBJ1-2,14,TRBV6-5,-,TGTGCCAGCAGTTATACAGGTCCTAACTATGGCTACACCTTC,CASSYTGPNYGYTF
-,TRBJ2-7,14,TRBV9,-,TGTGCCAGCAGCCAAGGTCAGGGGCGCCACGAGCAGTACTTC,CASSQGQGRHEQYF
-,TRBJ1-5,11,TRBV28,-,TGTGCCAGCAGTTCCGACTTGCCCCAGCATTTT,CASSSDLPQHF
-,TRBJ1-4,14,TRBV2,once,TGTGCCAGCAGTGAGGGGGGAAATCACAACAAACTGTTTTTT,CASSEGGNHNKLFF
TRBD1,TRBJ1-5,14,TRBV27,few,TGTGCCAGCCGCGGGACAGGGGTAAATCAGCCCCAGCATTTT,CASRGTGVNQPQHF
TRBD1,TRBJ1-1,10,TRBV6-5,-,TGTGCCAGCAGTGAACAGGGGGCTTTCTTT,CASSEQGAFF
-,TRBJ2-3,15,TRBV30,-,TGTGCCTGGAGTGCACTCCGGTCCCTCACAGATACGCAGTATTTT,CAWSALRSLTDTQYF
TRBD1,TRBJ2-1,15,TRBV9,-,TGTGCCAGCAGCGTAGACAGGGGGTCCTACAATGAGCAGTTCTTC,CASSVDRGSYNEQFF
TRBD2,TRBJ2-3,14,TRBV9,-,TGTGCCAGCAGCTTAGGACTAGTAGGAGATACGCAGTATTTT,CASSLGLVGDTQYF
-,TRBJ2-3,14,TRBV5-4,once,TGTGCCAGCAGCTTGCCGGATAGCACAGATACGCAGTATTTT,CASSLPDSTDTQYF
TRBD2,TRBJ2-1,14,TRBV29-1,-,TGCAGCGTTGCTAGTTCTAGCGGGGGCGATGAGCAGTTCTTC,CSVASSSGGDEQFF
-,TRBJ1-5,13,TRBV5-1,few,TGCGCCAGCAGCTTGGGGGCTGATCAGCCCCAGCATTTT,CASSLGADQPQHF
TRBD1,TRBJ2-7,11,TRBV30,-,TGTGCCTGGAGCCCGATGGACAGGGTGTACTTC,CAWSPMDRVYF
-,TRBJ1-4,20,TRBV30,-,TGTGCCTGGAGCGATGAAACCCAGGGTAAACGATATTTGGGCGATGAAAAACTGTTTTTT,CAWSDETQGKRYLGDEKLFF
-,TRBJ2-2,14,TRBV11-2,-,TGTGCCAGCAGCTTACAGGGAAGTGCCGGGGAGCTGTTTTTT,CASSLQGSAGELFF
-,TRBJ2-6,17,TRBV2,once,TGTGCCAGCAAGATTAGAGGGGATAGATCTGGGGCCAACGTCCTGACTTTC,CASKIRGDRSGANVLTF
-,TRBJ2-6,17,TRBV4-2,-,TGTGCCAGCAGCCAAGATCGGGGCGGCTCTGGGGCCAACGTCCTGACTTTC,CASSQDRGGSGANVLTF
-,TRBJ1-1,15,TRBV5-5,-,TGTGCCAGCAGCTTGTTTGTAAGCATGAACACTGAAGCTTTCTTT,CASSLFVSMNTEAFF
TRBD2,TRBJ2-1,12,TRBV10-3,-,TGTGCCATCCGGGACTACTACAATGAGCAGTTCTTC,CAIRDYYNEQFF
TRBD1,TRBJ2-1,15,TRBV11-3,-,TGTGCCAGCAGCCTCGGGACAGGAAGGATGAATGAGCAGTTCTTC,CASSLGTGRMNEQFF
-,TRBJ2-7,16,TRBV7-2,once,TGTGCCAGCAGCTTAGCGGGTAGCGAGCCCACCTACGAGCAGTACTTC,CASSLAGSEPTYEQYF
TRBD2,TRBJ2-5,16,TRBV14,-,TGTGCCAGCAGCCAAGGCAGGACTAGCGGGCAAGAGACCCAGTACTTC,CASSQGRTSGQETQYF
TRBD2,TRBJ2-7,15,TRBV2,-,TGTGCCAGCCGCTGGACTAGCGGGAGCCCCCACGAGCAGTACTTC,CASRWTSGSPHEQYF
-,TRBJ2-1,12,TRBV30,-,TGTGCCTGGACTAGGGTTGGCAATGAGCAGTTCTTC,CAWTRVGNEQFF
-,TRBJ2-7,14,TRBV4-2,-,TGTGCCAGCAGCCAGGGTGGGAGCTCCTACGAGCAGTACTTC,CASSQGGSSYEQYF
TRBD1,TRBJ1-2,14,TRBV2,-,TGTGCCAGCAGGACCGCAGGACAGGTGGCCGGCTACACCTTC,CASRTAGQVAGYTF
TRBD1,TRBJ1-5,16,TRBV19,many,TGTGCCAGTAGTACCCGGACAGGCGTGAGCAATCAGCCCCAGCATTTT,CASSTRTGVSNQPQHF
TRBD2,TRBJ2-1,16,TRBV11-2,-,TGTGCCAGCAGCTTAGTGGCGGGAGGGACCTACAATGAGCAGTTCTTC,CASSLVAGGTYNEQFF
-,TRBJ2-3,13,TRBV18,-,TGTGCCAGCTCACCAAGTTTAGTAGATACGCAGTATTTT,CASSPSLVDTQYF
TRBD1,TRBJ2-3,15,TRBV5-1,-,TGCGCCAGCAGCTGGACAGGGGAAAGGGCAGATACGCAGTATTTT,CASSWTGERADTQYF
TRBD1,TRBJ2-1,16,TRBV7-2,-,TGTGCCAGCAGCCCCGATGGGGGACAGGGAAACAATGAGCAGTTCTTC,CASSPDGGQGNNEQFF